This T cell receptor (beta chain) was identified during a study of blood T cell repertoires in COVID-19. For the study at large: Sources were T cells, B-cell-depleted T cells, or PBMCs; the material itself was cDNA or gDNA.

How the authors handled the data: Estimation of nucleated cell counts relied on the amplification of reference gene primers. Clones were sequenced by immunoSEQ multiplex PCR, and TCRdb holds only the in-frame ones, with some missing. For V, J and clone size, that table is used; D and trimming come from the DNA. The table records some 190,000 clones, roughly 89% of them present only once. Adults between about 18 and 95 years of age took part from 24 US areas. Assignments of participants to cohorts depended upon their own reported clinical history. Material: PBMCs or T cells enriched from blood (not recorded which). The sequence came from a woman aged 40 to 55 with acute COVID-19.

CDR3 protein: CASSIRASGAQETQYF. Written as DNA, the CDR3 is TGTGCCAGTAGTATAAGGGCTAGCGGGGCCCAAGAGACCCAGTACTTC. V and J are TRBV19 and TRBJ2-5, with 9 bases identical to TRBD2. With V trimmed by 2 bases and J by 1 base, 5 bases remained unmatched. This CDR3 region has 16 residues. Germline assignment: CDR1 LNHDA and CDR2 SQIVND (reference sequence).